The rows below give T cell receptor beta chains drawn from one sample of a study of blood T cell repertoires in COVID-19. Profiled with immunoSEQ multiplex PCR; TCRdb holds only in-frame clones, not every one. The table shows 250,000 to 300,000 clones, with roughly 88% occurring only once. The sample was PBMCs or T cells enriched from blood (not recorded which). These receptor sequences come from a woman between 50 and 59 years old who had recovered from COVID-19. Both conserved end residues are part of each CDR3. The order of the fields is V gene, clone size, D gene, J gene, CDR3 DNA, CDR3 protein. D genes are given only for firm matches. Clone size, where shown, is once, few, many, or a class for clones that have expanded.

>TRBV29-1|-|-|TRBJ1-1
TGCAGCGTTGGCCCGGACATGAACACTGAAGCTTTCTTT
CSVGPDMNTEAFF
>TRBV4-2|-|TRBD2|TRBJ2-7
TGTGCCAGCAGCCAAGAGGGGAGGGCCCACGAGCAGTACTTC
CASSQEGRAHEQYF
>TRBV10-2|-|TRBD1|TRBJ1-5
TGCGCCAGCAGTAGACAGGGGGACAATCAGCCCCAGCATTTT
CASSRQGDNQPQHF
>TRBV5-4|-|-|TRBJ1-6
TGTGCCAGCAGCTCCTATGGGCGGGTACGGAATTCACCCCTCCACTTT
CASSSYGRVRNSPLHF
>TRBV7-9|few|TRBD1|TRBJ2-7
TGTGCCAGCAGCCCAAAATATGGGACAGCTTACGAGCAGTACTTC
CASSPKYGTAYEQYF
>TRBV28|-|TRBD1|TRBJ1-5
TGTGCCAGCAGACAGGGGGGGAGCAATCAGCCCCAGCATTTT
CASRQGGSNQPQHF
>TRBV30|-|-|TRBJ2-4
TGTGCCTGCCTTGGTGCGGCGGGCAAAAACATTCAGTACTTC
CACLGAAGKNIQYF
>TRBV5-1|-|TRBD1|TRBJ2-7
TGCGCCAGCAGCCCGGGCGGGACAGGGGGCCAGGGGGAGCAGTACTTC
CASSPGGTGGQGEQYF
>TRBV28|-|-|TRBJ1-1
TGTGCCAGCAGTCTTACAGGTTCTGAAGCTTTCTTT
CASSLTGSEAFF
>TRBV19|-|TRBD1|TRBJ2-7
TGTGCCACTAAGACAGGGGGCTCCTACGAGCAGTACTTC
CATKTGGSYEQYF
>TRBV7-9|-|TRBD2|TRBJ2-5
TGTGCCAGCAGCTTCCAGAGGGGAGGGGAGGACCAAGAGACCCAGTACTTC
CASSFQRGGEDQETQYF
>TRBV5-6|-|TRBD2|TRBJ2-3
TGTGCCAGCAGCTTTCCCGGGACTAGCCGGTATTTT
CASSFPGTSRYF
>TRBV4-1|-|-|TRBJ1-1
TGCGCCAGCAGCCAAGAAGTACAGATGAACACTGAAGCTTTCTTT
CASSQEVQMNTEAFF
>TRBV5-1|-|-|TRBJ2-6
TGCGCCAGCAACGTAGTTGGGACAACTGGGGCCAACGTCCTGACTTTC
CASNVVGTTGANVLTF
>TRBV28|-|-|TRBJ1-4
TGTGCCAGCAGGACAACAGGACGGGATGAAAAACTGTTTTTT
CASRTTGRDEKLFF
>TRBV7-8|-|TRBD1|TRBJ1-1
TGTGCCAGCAGAATAGGGGCAGGGGGCTCTGGGACTGAAGCTTTCTTT
CASRIGAGGSGTEAFF
>TRBV28|-|TRBD1|TRBJ1-2
TGTGCCAGCAGTTGGGGACAGGATTATGGCTACACCTTC
CASSWGQDYGYTF
>TRBV7-8|-|TRBD2|TRBJ2-7
TGTGCCAGCAGCCTCGGGACTAGCGCTTTCTACGAGCAGTACTTC
CASSLGTSAFYEQYF
>TRBV2|-|TRBD1|TRBJ2-1
TGTGCCAGCAGCTCCAGGCCCGAGACAGGGAACAATGAGCAGTTCTTC
CASSSRPETGNNEQFF
>TRBV20-1|-|TRBD1|TRBJ1-6
TGCAGTGCTAGTGGAGGGACAGTTCAATCACCCCTCCACTTT
CSASGGTVQSPLHF
>TRBV28|-|-|TRBJ2-5
TGTGCCAGCAGTCCTGGGACATTCCAAGAGACCCAGTACTTC
CASSPGTFQETQYF
>TRBV19|-|-|TRBJ1-5
TGTGCCAGTAGTATAGACAGGGGTCGTCAGCCCCAGCATTTT
CASSIDRGRQPQHF
>TRBV2|-|-|TRBJ1-2
TGTGCCAGCAGCTCCGGGATCAGTGGCTACACCTTC
CASSSGISGYTF
>TRBV19|-|-|TRBJ1-1
TGTGCCAGTACCTCAAGCGGCACTGAAGCTTTCTTT
CASTSSGTEAFF
>TRBV10-3|-|-|TRBJ2-5
TGTGCCATCAGTGACCGGACTGGCCAAGAGACCCAGTACTTC
CAISDRTGQETQYF
>TRBV4-1|-|-|TRBJ1-3
TGCGCCAGCAGCCCGACACCTTCAAGCTCTGGAAACACCATATATTTT
CASSPTPSSSGNTIYF
>TRBV7-6|-|TRBD1|TRBJ2-7
TGTGCCAGCAGCCTCTTTCCGGGACAGGGGGCCCCCTACGAGCAGTACTTC
CASSLFPGQGAPYEQYF
>TRBV7-9|-|-|TRBJ1-4
TGTGCCAGCAGCCGCGGGGACGCGGCAACTAATGAAAAACTGTTTTTT
CASSRGDAATNEKLFF
>TRBV3-1/TRBV3-2|-|TRBD2|TRBJ2-2
TGTGCCAGCAGCTCACCTAGCGGGGGGAGGACCGGGGAGCTGTTTTTT
CASSSPSGGRTGELFF
>TRBV28|-|TRBD1|TRBJ2-7
TGTGCCAGCAGCCCCGGGGGGACAGGGTCTTTTGGTTCGTACGAGCAGTACTTC
CASSPGGTGSFGSYEQYF
>TRBV28|-|TRBD2|TRBJ2-7
TGTGCCAGCGGGGCTACTAGCGGGATGGGAGAGCAGTACTTC
CASGATSGMGEQYF
>TRBV5-5|few|TRBD1|TRBJ2-3
TGTGCCAGCAGTCCAGGGGGCGTCACAGATACGCAGTATTTT
CASSPGGVTDTQYF
>TRBV19|-|-|TRBJ2-2
TGTGCCAGTAGTAGGAGGGAGACCGGGGAGCTGTTTTTT
CASSRRETGELFF
>TRBV7-2|-|-|TRBJ1-2
TGTGCCAGCAGCTTAAGGGACACTTATAACTATGGCTACACCTTC
CASSLRDTYNYGYTF
>TRBV6-6|-|-|TRBJ1-5
TGTGCCAGCAGTCCGCCTGTAGATCAGCCCCAGCATTTT
CASSPPVDQPQHF
>TRBV27|-|TRBD1|TRBJ1-1
TGTGCCAGCAGTTTATCGTCGCGGGACAGGAACACTGAAGCTTTCTTT
CASSLSSRDRNTEAFF
>TRBV6-2/TRBV6-3|-|TRBD1|TRBJ2-1
TGTGCCAGCAGTTCACAGGGGCCCAATGAGCAGTTCTTC
CASSSQGPNEQFF
>TRBV3-1/TRBV3-2|-|TRBD1|TRBJ2-5
TGTGCCAGCAGCCTTCAACAGGGGGGTGGGACCCAGTACTTC
CASSLQQGGGTQYF
>TRBV7-9|-|-|TRBJ1-4
TGTGCCAGCAGCTTAGGGCGGGACGAGGCAAAACTGTTTTTT
CASSLGRDEAKLFF
>TRBV28|-|-|TRBJ2-7
TGTGCCAGCAGTTTAGCTACTAGCTCCTCCTACGAGCAGTACTTC
CASSLATSSSYEQYF
>TRBV2|-|TRBD1|TRBJ2-1
TGTGCCAGCAGTGGGGACAGGAAATACAATGAGCAGTTCTTC
CASSGDRKYNEQFF
>TRBV27|-|-|TRBJ2-1
TGTGCCAGCAGTTTCGGGTATAAGAATGAGCAGTTCTTC
CASSFGYKNEQFF
>TRBV5-6|-|TRBD1|TRBJ2-1
TGTGCCAGCAGCCCTACTGGGACAGGGCGAGGTGAGCAGTTCTTC
CASSPTGTGRGEQFF
>TRBV5-1|-|-|TRBJ1-4
TGCGCCAGCAGCCTGAGACAGCGTAATGAAAAACTGTTTTTT
CASSLRQRNEKLFF
>TRBV19|-|-|TRBJ1-4
TGTGCCAGTAGTATATCCCGGACTGCAACTAATGAAAAACTGTTTTTT
CASSISRTATNEKLFF